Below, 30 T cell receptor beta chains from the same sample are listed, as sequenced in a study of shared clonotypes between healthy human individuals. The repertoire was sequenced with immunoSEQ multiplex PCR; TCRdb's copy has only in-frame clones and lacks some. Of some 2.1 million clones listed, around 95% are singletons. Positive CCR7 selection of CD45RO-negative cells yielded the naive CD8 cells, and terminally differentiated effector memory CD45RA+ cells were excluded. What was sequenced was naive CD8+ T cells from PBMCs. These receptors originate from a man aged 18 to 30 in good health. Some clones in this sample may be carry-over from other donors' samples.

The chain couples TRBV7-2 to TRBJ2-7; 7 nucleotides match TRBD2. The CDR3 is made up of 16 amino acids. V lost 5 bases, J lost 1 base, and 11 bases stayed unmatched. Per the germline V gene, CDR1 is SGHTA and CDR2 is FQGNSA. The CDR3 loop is CASSHLTSLHSYEQYF. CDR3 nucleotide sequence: TGTGCCAGCAGCCACCTGACTAGCCTTCATTCCTACGAGCAGTACTTC.

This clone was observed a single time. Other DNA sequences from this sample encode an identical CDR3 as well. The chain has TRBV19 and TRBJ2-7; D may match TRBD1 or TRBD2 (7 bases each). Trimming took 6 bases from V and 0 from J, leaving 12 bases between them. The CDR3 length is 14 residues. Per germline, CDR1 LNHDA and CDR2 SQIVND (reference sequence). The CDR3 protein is CASSGGTDSYEQYF. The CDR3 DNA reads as TGTGCCAGTAGCGGGGGGACAGACTCCTACGAGCAGTACTTC.

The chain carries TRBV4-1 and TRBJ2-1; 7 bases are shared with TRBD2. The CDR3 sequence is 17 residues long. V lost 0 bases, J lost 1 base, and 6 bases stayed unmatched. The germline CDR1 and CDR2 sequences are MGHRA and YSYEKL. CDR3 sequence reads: CASSQDPLAESYNEQFF. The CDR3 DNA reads TGCGCCAGCAGCCAAGACCCCCTAGCGGAATCCTACAATGAGCAGTTCTTC.

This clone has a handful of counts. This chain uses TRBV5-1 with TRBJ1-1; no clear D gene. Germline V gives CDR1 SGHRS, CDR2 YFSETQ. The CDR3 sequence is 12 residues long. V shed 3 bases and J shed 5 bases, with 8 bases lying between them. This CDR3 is CASSSDKTEAFF. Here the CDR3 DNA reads TGCGCCAGCAGCTCCGATAAAACTGAAGCTTTCTTT.

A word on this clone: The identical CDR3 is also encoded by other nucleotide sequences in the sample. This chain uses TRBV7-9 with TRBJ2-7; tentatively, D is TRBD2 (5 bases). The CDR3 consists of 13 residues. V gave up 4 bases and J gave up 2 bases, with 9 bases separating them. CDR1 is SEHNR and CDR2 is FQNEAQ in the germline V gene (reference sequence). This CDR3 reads CASSSSGTYEQYF. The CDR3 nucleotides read TGTGCCAGCAGCTCCTCGGGAACCTACGAGCAGTACTTC.

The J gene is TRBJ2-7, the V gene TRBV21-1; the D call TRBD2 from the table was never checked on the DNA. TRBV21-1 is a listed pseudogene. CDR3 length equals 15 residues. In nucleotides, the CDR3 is TGTGCCAGCAGCAAAACTGTGGTATTCCCCTACGAGCAGTACTTC. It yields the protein CASSKTVVFPYEQYF.

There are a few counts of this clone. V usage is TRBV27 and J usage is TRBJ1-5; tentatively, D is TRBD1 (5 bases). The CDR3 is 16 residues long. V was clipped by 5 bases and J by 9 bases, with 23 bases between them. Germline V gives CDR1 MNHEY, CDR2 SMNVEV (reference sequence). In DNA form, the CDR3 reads TGTGCCAGCAGTCCGATACGGGGAGGGGACCCATGGCCCCAGCATTTT. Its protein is CASSPIRGGDPWPQHF.

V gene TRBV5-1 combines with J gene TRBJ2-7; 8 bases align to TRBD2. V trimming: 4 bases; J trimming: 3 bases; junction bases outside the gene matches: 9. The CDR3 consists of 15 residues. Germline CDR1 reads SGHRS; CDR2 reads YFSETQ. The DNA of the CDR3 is TGCGCCAGCAGCGATCCGGGACTAGGGTTCTACGAGCAGTACTTC. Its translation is CASSDPGLGFYEQYF.

CDR3 sequence reads: CASSAPSGTVDNQPQHF. CDR3 coding DNA: TGTGCCAGCAGTGCCCCGTCCGGGACGGTCGACAATCAGCCCCAGCATTTT. The chain is built from TRBV2 and TRBJ1-5; D may be TRBD1 (5 bases). Germline CDR1 is SNHLY and CDR2 is FYNNEI. CDR3 length equals 17 residues. Trimming left V 4 bases short and J 3 bases short, with 19 bases between.

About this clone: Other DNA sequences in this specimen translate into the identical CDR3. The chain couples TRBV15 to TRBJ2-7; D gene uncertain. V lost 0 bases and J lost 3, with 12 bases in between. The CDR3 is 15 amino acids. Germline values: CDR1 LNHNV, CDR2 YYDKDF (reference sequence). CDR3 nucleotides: TGTGCCACCAGCAGAGAGAGGACCGTCAGCTACGAGCAGTACTTC. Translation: CATSRERTVSYEQYF.

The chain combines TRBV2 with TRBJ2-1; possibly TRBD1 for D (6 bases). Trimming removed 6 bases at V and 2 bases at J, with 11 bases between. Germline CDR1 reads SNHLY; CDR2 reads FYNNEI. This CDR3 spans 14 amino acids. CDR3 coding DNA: TGTGCCAGCAGGGGGGCCGGGCCCTACAATGAGCAGTTCTTC. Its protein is CASRGAGPYNEQFF.

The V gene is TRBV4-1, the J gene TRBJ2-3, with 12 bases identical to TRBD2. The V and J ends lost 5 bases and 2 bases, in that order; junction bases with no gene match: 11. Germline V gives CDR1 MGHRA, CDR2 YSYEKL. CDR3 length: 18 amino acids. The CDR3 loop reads CASSGLAGSLRVTDTQYF. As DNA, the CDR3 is TGCGCCAGCAGCGGACTAGCGGGATCGTTGAGGGTCACAGATACGCAGTATTTT.

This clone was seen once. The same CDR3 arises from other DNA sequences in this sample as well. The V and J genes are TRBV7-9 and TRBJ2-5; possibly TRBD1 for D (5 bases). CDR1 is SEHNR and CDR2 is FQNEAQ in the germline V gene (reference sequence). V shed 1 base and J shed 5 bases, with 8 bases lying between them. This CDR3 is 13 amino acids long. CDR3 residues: CASSLGGQETQYF. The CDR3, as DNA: TGTGCCAGCAGCTTAGGGGGCCAGGAGACCCAGTACTTC.

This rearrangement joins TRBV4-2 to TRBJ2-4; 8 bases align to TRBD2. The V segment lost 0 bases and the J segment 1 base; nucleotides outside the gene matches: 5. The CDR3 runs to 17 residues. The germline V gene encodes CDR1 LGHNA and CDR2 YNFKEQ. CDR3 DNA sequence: TGTGCCAGCAGCCAAGATCGGGAGGGAGTGGCCAAAAACATTCAGTACTTC. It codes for CASSQDREGVAKNIQYF.

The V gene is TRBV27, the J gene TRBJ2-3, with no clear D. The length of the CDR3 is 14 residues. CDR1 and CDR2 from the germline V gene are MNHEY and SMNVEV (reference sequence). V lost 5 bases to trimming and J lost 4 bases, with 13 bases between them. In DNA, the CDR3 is TGTGCCAGCAGTCCCTCCGGGTCGCCAGATACGCAGTATTTT. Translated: CASSPSGSPDTQYF.

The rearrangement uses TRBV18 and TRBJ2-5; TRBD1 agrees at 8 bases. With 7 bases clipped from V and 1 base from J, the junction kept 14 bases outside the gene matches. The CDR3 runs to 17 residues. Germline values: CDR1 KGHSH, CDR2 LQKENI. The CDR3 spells CASLPSLVQGGQETQYF. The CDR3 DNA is TGTGCCAGCTTACCTTCCCTGGTACAGGGGGGCCAAGAGACCCAGTACTTC.

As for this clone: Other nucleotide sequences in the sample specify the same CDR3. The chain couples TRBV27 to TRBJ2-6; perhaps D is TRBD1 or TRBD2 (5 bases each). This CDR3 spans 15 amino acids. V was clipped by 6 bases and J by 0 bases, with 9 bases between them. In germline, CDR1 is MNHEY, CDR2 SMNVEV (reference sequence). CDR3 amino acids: CASSSGTSGANVLTF. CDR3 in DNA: TGTGCCAGCAGCTCCGGGACCTCTGGGGCCAACGTCCTGACTTTC.

CDR3 protein: CASSRDVGGPRAGELFF. CDR3 nucleotide sequence: TGTGCCAGTAGTCGGGATGTAGGAGGGCCTAGGGCCGGGGAGCTGTTTTTT. This chain connects TRBV19 to TRBJ2-2; TRBD2 might be the D (6 bases). The CDR3 is made up of 17 amino acids. V was shortened by 5 bases and J by 6 bases, with 22 bases between the two germline ends. Germline V gene data show CDR1 as LNHDA and CDR2 as SQIVND (reference sequence).

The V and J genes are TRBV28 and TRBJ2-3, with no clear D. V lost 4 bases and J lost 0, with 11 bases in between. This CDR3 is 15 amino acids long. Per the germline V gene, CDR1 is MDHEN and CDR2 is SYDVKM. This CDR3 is CASSSGFTSTDTQYF. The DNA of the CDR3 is TGTGCCAGCAGTTCTGGGTTCACTAGCACAGATACGCAGTATTTT.

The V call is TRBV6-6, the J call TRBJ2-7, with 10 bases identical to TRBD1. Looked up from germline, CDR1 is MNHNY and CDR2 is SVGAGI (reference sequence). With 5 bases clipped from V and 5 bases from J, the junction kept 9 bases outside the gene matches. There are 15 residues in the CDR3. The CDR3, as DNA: TGTGCCAGCAGTCACTATCCCGGGACAGGGGACGAGCAGTACTTC. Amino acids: CASSHYPGTGDEQYF.

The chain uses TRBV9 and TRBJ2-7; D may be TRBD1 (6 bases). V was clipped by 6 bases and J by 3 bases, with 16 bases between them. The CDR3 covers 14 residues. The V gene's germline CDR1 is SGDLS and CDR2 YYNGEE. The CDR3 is CASTPGERNYEQYF. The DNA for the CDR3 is TGTGCCAGCACCCCAGGGGAGCGGAACTACGAGCAGTACTTC.

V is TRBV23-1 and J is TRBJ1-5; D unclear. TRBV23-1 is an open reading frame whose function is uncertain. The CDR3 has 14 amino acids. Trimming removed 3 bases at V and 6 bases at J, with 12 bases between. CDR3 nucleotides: TGCGCCAGCAGTCATCCCGCTTCAGGTCAGCCCCAGCATTTT. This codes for CASSHPASGQPQHF.

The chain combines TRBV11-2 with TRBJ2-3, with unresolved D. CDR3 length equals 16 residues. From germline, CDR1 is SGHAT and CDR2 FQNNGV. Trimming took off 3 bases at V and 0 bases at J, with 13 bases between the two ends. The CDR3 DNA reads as TGTGCCAGCAGCTTCCCACGGGCCCCTAGCACAGATACGCAGTATTTT. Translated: CASSFPRAPSTDTQYF.

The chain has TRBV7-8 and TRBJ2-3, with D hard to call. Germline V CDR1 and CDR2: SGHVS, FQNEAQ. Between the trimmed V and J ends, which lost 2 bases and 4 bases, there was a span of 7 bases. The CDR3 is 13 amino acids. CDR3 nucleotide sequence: TGTGCCAGCAGCTTACAAAGGGCAGATACGCAGTATTTT. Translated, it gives CASSLQRADTQYF.

For the CDR3, the DNA is TGTGCCAGCAGCCTGGTTGGCGGTGACTACGAGCAGTACTTC. Encoded protein: CASSLVGGDYEQYF. The chain has TRBV7-9 and TRBJ2-7; D remains unclear. The CDR3 runs to 14 residues. The germline CDR1 and CDR2 sequences are SEHNR and FQNEAQ (reference sequence). V lost 5 bases to trimming and J lost 3 bases, with 14 bases between them. Supplemented by reference TRBV7-9 and TRBJ2-7, the full variable domain reads DTGVSQNPRHKITKRGQNVTFRCDPISEHNRLYWYRQTLGQGPEFLTYFQNEAQLEKSRLLSDRFSAERPKGSFSTLEIQRTEQGDSAMYLCASSLVGGDYEQYFGPGTRLTVT.

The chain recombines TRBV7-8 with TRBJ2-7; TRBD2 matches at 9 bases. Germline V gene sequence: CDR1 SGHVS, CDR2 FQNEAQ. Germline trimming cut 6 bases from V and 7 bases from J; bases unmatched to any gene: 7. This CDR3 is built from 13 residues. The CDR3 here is CASSSPSGVEQYF. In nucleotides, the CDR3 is TGTGCCAGCAGTTCTCCTAGCGGGGTGGAGCAGTACTTC. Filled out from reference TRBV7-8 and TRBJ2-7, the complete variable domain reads GAGVSQSPRYKVAKRGQDVALRCDPISGHVSLFWYQQALGQGPEFLTYFQNEAQLDKSGLPSDRFFAERPEGSVSTLKIQRTQQEDSAVYLCASSSPSGVEQYFGPGTRLTVT.

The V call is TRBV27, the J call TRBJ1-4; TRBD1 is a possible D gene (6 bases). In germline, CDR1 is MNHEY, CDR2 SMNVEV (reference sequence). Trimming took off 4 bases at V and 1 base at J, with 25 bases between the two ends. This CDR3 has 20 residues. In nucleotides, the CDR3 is TGTGCCAGCAGTTCCCAACAGGGTAAAGGATATCCAGGAACTAATGAAAAACTGTTTTTT. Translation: CASSSQQGKGYPGTNEKLFF. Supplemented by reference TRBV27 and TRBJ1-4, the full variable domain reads EAQVTQNPRYLITVTGKKLTVTCSQNMNHEYMSWYRQDPGLGLRQIYYSMNVEVTDKGDVPEGYKVSRKEKRNFPLILESPSPNQTSLYFCASSSQQGKGYPGTNEKLFFGSGTQLSVL.

CDR3 protein: CASSFGGGSYEQYF. Here the CDR3 DNA reads TGCGCCAGCAGCTTCGGCGGAGGCTCCTACGAGCAGTACTTC. The gene calls are TRBV5-1 and TRBJ2-7, with a weak D call TRBD2 (5 bases). V was clipped by 2 bases and J by 0 bases, with 9 bases between them. The germline V gene has CDR1 SGHRS and CDR2 YFSETQ. CDR3 length: 14 residues.

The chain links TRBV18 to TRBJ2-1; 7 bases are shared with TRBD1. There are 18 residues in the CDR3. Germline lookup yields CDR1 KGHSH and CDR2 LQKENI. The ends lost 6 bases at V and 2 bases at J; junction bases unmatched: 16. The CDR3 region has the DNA TGTGCCAGCTCGACGGCCAGGGGGAAAAGTTTAACCTACAATGAGCAGTTCTTC. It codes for CASSTARGKSLTYNEQFF.

The CDR3 loop is CASSPSKGYAEAFF. For the CDR3, the DNA is TGTGCCAGCAGCCCAAGTAAGGGGTATGCTGAAGCTTTCTTT. The chain links TRBV7-3 to TRBJ1-1, with TRBD1 as a possible D gene (5 bases). Germline loops: CDR1 SGHTA, CDR2 FQGTGA. This CDR3 region has 14 residues. The germline V and J ends were trimmed by 5 bases and 6 bases, with 16 bases remaining between them.